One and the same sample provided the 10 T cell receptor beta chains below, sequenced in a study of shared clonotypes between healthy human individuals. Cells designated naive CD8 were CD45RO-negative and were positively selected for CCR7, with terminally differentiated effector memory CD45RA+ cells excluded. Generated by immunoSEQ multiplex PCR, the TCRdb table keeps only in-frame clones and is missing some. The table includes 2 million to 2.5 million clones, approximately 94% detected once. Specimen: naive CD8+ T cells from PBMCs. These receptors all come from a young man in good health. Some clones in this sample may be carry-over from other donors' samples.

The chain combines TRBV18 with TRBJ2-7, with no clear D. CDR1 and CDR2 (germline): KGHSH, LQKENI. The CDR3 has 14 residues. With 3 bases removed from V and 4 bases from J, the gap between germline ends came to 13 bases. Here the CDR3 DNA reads TGTGCCAGCTCACCCAGACAAGACGGATACGAGCAGTACTTC. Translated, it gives CASSPRQDGYEQYF.

In DNA form, the CDR3 reads TGTGCCAGCAGTGGGACTAGCGGGGGGACCCAGTACTTC. The encoded protein is CASSGTSGGTQYF. The gene calls are TRBV2 and TRBJ2-5; the match to TRBD2 covers 13 bases. Germline V gene sequence: CDR1 SNHLY, CDR2 FYNNEI. The J segment lost 7 bases and the V segment lost 4 bases, leaving 0 bases of the junction unmatched. The CDR3 is 13 amino acids.

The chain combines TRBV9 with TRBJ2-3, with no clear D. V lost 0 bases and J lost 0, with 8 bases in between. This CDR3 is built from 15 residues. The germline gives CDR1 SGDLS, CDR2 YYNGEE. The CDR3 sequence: CASSVEGKSTDTQYF. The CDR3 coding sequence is TGTGCCAGCAGCGTAGAAGGAAAGAGCACAGATACGCAGTATTTT.

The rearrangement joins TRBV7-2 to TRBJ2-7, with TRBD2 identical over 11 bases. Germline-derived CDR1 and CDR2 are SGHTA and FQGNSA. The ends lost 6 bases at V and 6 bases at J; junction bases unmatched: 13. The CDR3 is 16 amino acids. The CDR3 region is CASSYRFSGRAGEQYF. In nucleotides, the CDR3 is TGTGCCAGCAGTTATAGATTTAGCGGGAGGGCGGGCGAGCAGTACTTC.

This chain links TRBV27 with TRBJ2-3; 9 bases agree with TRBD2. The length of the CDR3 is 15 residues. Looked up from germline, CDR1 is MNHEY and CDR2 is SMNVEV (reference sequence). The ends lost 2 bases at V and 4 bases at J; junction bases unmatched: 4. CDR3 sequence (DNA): TGTGCCAGCAGTTTAGCGGGAGGGCTTCCAGATACGCAGTATTTT. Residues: CASSLAGGLPDTQYF.

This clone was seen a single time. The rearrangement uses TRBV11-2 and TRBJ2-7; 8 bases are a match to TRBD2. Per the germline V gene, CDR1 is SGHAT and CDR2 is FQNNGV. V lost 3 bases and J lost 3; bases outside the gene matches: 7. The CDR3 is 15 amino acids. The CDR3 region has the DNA TGTGCCAGCAGCTTTCACCTCACTAGCGGCTACGAGCAGTACTTC. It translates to CASSFHLTSGYEQYF.

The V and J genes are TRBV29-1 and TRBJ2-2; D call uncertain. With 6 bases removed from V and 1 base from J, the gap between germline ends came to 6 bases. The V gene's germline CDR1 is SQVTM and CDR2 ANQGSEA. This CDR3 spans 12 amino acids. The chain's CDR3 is CSVPGNTGELFF. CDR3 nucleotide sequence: TGCAGCGTCCCCGGGAACACCGGGGAGCTGTTTTTT.

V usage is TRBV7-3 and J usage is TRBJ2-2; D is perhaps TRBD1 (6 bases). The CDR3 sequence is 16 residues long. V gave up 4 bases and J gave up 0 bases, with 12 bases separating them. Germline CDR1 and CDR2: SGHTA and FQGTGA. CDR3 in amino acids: CASSSPDRPNTGELFF. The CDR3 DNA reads TGTGCCAGCAGCTCCCCCGACAGGCCGAACACCGGGGAGCTGTTTTTT.

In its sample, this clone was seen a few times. The CDR3 region is CASSTRRTAHTEAFF. The CDR3 DNA follows: TGTGCCAGCAGTACCCGTCGGACGGCACACACTGAAGCTTTCTTT. The chain employs TRBV6-1 and TRBJ1-1; D call uncertain. The germline V and J ends were trimmed by 5 bases and 3 bases, with 16 bases remaining between them. The CDR3 sequence is 15 residues long. The germline V gene has CDR1 MNHNS and CDR2 SASEGT.

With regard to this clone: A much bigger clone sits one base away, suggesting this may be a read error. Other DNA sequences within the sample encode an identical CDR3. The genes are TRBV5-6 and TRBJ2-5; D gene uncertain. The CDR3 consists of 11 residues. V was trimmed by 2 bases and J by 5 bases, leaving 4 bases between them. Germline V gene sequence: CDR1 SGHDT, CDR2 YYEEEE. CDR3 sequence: CASSFGETQYF. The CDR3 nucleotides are TGTGCCAGCAGCTTCGGGGAGACCCAGTACTTC. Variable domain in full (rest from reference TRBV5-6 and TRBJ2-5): DAGVTQSPTHLIKTRGQQVTLRCSPKSGHDTVSWYQQALGQGPQFIFQYYEEEERQRGNFPDRFSGHQFPNYSSELNVNALLLGDSALYLCASSFGETQYFGPGTRLLVL.